The rows below give T cell receptor beta chains drawn from one sample of a study of shared clonotypes between healthy human individuals. TCRdb keeps only in-frame clones here, not all; method: immunoSEQ multiplex PCR. The table has millions of clones, about 92% seen once; the top ten hold around 0.14%. The sample comprised naive CD4+ T cells sorted from blood. These receptors all stem from a man younger than 35 in good health. The conserved cysteine and the conserved F or W are not part of the CDR3 here. The order of the fields is CDR3 length, clone size, J gene, V gene, CDR3 protein. Clone size is not always given. Where it is, it says once, few, many or a class for expanded clones.

length: 15; size: NA; J: TRBJ1-6; V: TRBV6-4; CDR3: ASSDSRTSSYNSPLH
length: 10; size: NA; J: TRBJ2-3; V: TRBV5-1; CDR3: ASSLDSDTQY
length: 11; size: NA; J: TRBJ1-1; V: TRBV11-2; CDR3: ASSFRMNTEAF
length: 13; size: NA; J: TRBJ1-6; V: TRBV2; CDR3: ASSSETGNNSPLH
length: 12; size: NA; J: TRBJ1-5; V: TRBV5-1; CDR3: ASSEQGADQPQH
length: 12; size: NA; J: TRBJ2-5; V: TRBV29-1; CDR3: SVVGDRDQETQY
length: 15; size: NA; J: TRBJ2-5; V: TRBV23-1; CDR3: ASSSGENHRGMETQY
length: 14; size: NA; J: TRBJ1-3; V: TRBV18; CDR3: ASSQLQGLAGNTIY
length: 12; size: once; J: TRBJ1-1; V: TRBV19; CDR3: ASSMRQRDTEAF
length: 13; size: NA; J: TRBJ2-1; V: TRBV6-1; CDR3: ASRGGRAANDEQF
length: 13; size: NA; J: TRBJ1-6; V: TRBV9; CDR3: ASSVIGDGASPLH
length: 15; size: NA; J: TRBJ2-1; V: TRBV7-6; CDR3: ASSLGPLAGAGNEQF
length: 15; size: NA; J: TRBJ1-2; V: TRBV13; CDR3: ASDLRGQGAIFFGYT
length: 15; size: NA; J: TRBJ2-3; V: TRBV5-1; CDR3: ASSSASTSGMSDTQY
length: 12; size: NA; J: TRBJ2-2; V: TRBV5-4; CDR3: ASRKTGDTGELF
length: 12; size: once; J: TRBJ2-7; V: TRBV6-1; CDR3: ASSEATVVPVQY
length: 12; size: NA; J: TRBJ2-1; V: TRBV25-1; CDR3: ASSESGRANEQF
length: 17; size: NA; J: TRBJ1-4; V: TRBV5-1; CDR3: ASSFSTGGLFRNNEKLF
length: 14; size: NA; J: TRBJ2-4; V: TRBV10-3; CDR3: AISARGLAGENIQY
length: 9; size: NA; J: TRBJ2-1; V: TRBV6-5; CDR3: ASSRLDEQF
length: 11; size: NA; J: TRBJ2-3; V: TRBV11-1; CDR3: ASSNRDTDTQY
length: 15; size: NA; J: TRBJ2-5; V: TRBV30; CDR3: AWSVGMSGGTQETQY
length: 13; size: NA; J: TRBJ2-1; V: TRBV9; CDR3: ASSVEQGSYNEQF
length: 12; size: NA; J: TRBJ2-5; V: TRBV19; CDR3: ASSIDRDRETQY
length: 9; size: NA; J: TRBJ2-5; V: TRBV5-1; CDR3: ASSTDRTQY
length: 13; size: NA; J: TRBJ1-5; V: TRBV21-1; CDR3: ASSKVDSYNQPQH
length: 12; size: NA; J: TRBJ1-2; V: TRBV6-6; CDR3: ASRPGQFNYGYT
length: 14; size: NA; J: TRBJ2-1; V: TRBV19; CDR3: ASSPPDRVTYNEQF
length: 13; size: NA; J: TRBJ2-1; V: TRBV7-2; CDR3: ASSLRLAGDDEQF
length: 12; size: few; J: TRBJ1-6; V: TRBV6-5; CDR3: ASTRDAANSPLH
length: 13; size: NA; J: TRBJ2-7; V: TRBV7-2; CDR3: ASSRGLAGTYEQY
length: 13; size: NA; J: TRBJ2-3; V: TRBV5-4; CDR3: ASSLPGVGTDTQY
length: 15; size: NA; J: TRBJ2-7; V: TRBV21-1; CDR3: ASSFPRSGVVSYEQY
length: 13; size: NA; J: TRBJ2-7; V: TRBV10-1; CDR3: ASSPGTGGTYEQY
length: 11; size: NA; J: TRBJ2-7; V: TRBV19; CDR3: ASSIDGSGAGY
length: 13; size: once; J: TRBJ2-3; V: TRBV6-5; CDR3: ASSWSWGQTDTQY
length: 13; size: NA; J: TRBJ1-2; V: TRBV5-1; CDR3: ASREQGLGNYGYT
length: 13; size: few; J: TRBJ1-5; V: TRBV5-5; CDR3: ASTPRGDSNQPQH
length: 11; size: NA; J: TRBJ1-1; V: TRBV18; CDR3: ASSPLGPTEAF
length: 13; size: NA; J: TRBJ1-4; V: TRBV9; CDR3: ASSVGGKGNEKLF
length: 12; size: NA; J: TRBJ1-5; V: TRBV19; CDR3: ASAGQGWNQPQH
length: 11; size: NA; J: TRBJ1-1; V: TRBV7-9; CDR3: ASSPDRGVEAF
length: 14; size: NA; J: TRBJ2-3; V: TRBV19; CDR3: ASSIPSGRSTDTQY
length: 10; size: NA; J: TRBJ2-7; V: TRBV29-1; CDR3: SVRESSYEQY
length: 12; size: NA; J: TRBJ2-1; V: TRBV10-1; CDR3: ASSGGELYNEQF
length: 14; size: NA; J: TRBJ2-1; V: TRBV10-2; CDR3: ASSWGLAGEGGEQF
length: 12; size: NA; J: TRBJ2-1; V: TRBV5-1; CDR3: ASSLRLSYNEQF
length: 11; size: NA; J: TRBJ1-1; V: TRBV30; CDR3: AWADRGDTEAF
length: 11; size: NA; J: TRBJ2-1; V: TRBV7-2; CDR3: ASGRGSYNEQF
length: 12; size: NA; J: TRBJ1-5; V: TRBV5-1; CDR3: ASSLEGPNQPQH
length: 10; size: NA; J: TRBJ1-6; V: TRBV19; CDR3: ASSGGPGALH
length: 15; size: NA; J: TRBJ2-4; V: TRBV29-1; CDR3: SVEGVGGGLAKNIQY
length: 11; size: NA; J: TRBJ1-2; V: TRBV10-3; CDR3: AYGEGANYGYT
length: 13; size: NA; J: TRBJ1-2; V: TRBV6-1; CDR3: ASSRASLANYGYT